One and the same sample provided the 28 T cell receptor beta chains below, sequenced in a study of identical twins. TCRdb independently ran MiXCR on the 5' RACE reads; one entry per CDR3 protein. The sample lists about 450,000 distinct CDR3 sequences, less than 20% occurring once. Sequenced input: naive T cells sorted from blood. The source is a man aged 50 to 59 in good health.

The chain combines TRBV5-1 with TRBJ2-7; the D gene could be TRBD1 or TRBD2 (5 bases each). Looked up from germline, CDR1 is SGHRS and CDR2 is YFSETQ. The CDR3 runs 16 residues. V was cut by 0 bases and J by 5 bases, with 18 bases left in between. CDR3 sequence: CASSLVSGLQAHEQYF. In DNA, the CDR3 is TGCGCCAGCAGCTTGGTATCGGGGTTACAGGCCCACGAGCAGTACTTC.

In this sample, this clonotype turned up a few times. J is TRBJ2-3 and V is TRBV7-2; no clear D. CDR3 length: 13 amino acids. Germline-derived CDR1 and CDR2 are SGHTA and FQGNSA. Trimming removed 5 bases from V and 0 bases from J, with 6 bases in between. The CDR3 region is CASSRFSTDTQYF. CDR3 bases: TGTGCCAGCAGCCGATTTAGCACAGATACGCAGTATTTT.

This clonotype was detected many times. The chain links TRBV7-9 to TRBJ1-5, with TRBD1 identical over 9 bases. CDR1 is SEHNR, CDR2 FQNEAQ, per germline (reference sequence). This CDR3 has 15 amino acids. V lost 6 bases to trimming and J lost 7 bases; unmatched junction nucleotides: 10. As DNA, the CDR3 is TGTGCCAGCAGTTCCGGGGGACAGGGATCGCAGCCCCAGCATTTT. Protein product: CASSSGGQGSQPQHF.

In its sample, this clonotype was seen many times. The gene calls are TRBV7-2 and TRBJ2-1; D unclear. CDR1 SGHTA and CDR2 FQGNSA come from the germline V gene. The CDR3 contains 11 residues. Trimming cost V 5 bases and J 10 bases, with 9 bases left between them. CDR3 amino acids: CASSLTPEQFF. The DNA for the CDR3 is TGTGCCAGCAGCCTTACACCCGAGCAGTTCTTC.

This clonotype appeared a few times. V and J are TRBV18 and TRBJ1-3; D is uncertain. CDR3 length equals 13 residues. Germline V gives CDR1 KGHSH, CDR2 LQKENI. Trimming stripped 2 bases from V and 4 bases from J, with 6 bases between. The CDR3 region has the DNA TGTGCCAGCTCACCAGAAGGGGGAAACACCATATATTTT. Amino acids: CASSPEGGNTIYF. Variable domain in full (rest from reference TRBV18 and TRBJ1-3): NAGVMQNPRHLVRRRGQEARLRCSPMKGHSHVYWYRQLPEEGLKFMVYLQKENIIDESGMPKERFSAEFPKEGPSILRIQQVVRGDSAAYFCASSPEGGNTIYFGEGSWLTVV.

On this clonotype: A junction end diverges from the germline sequence, so it may reflect a read error. This sequence joins TRBV18 and TRBJ2-5; 7 bases match TRBD1. The germline CDR1 and CDR2 sequences are KGHSH and LQKENI. The CDR3 covers 14 residues. This CDR3 reads CVSSPGTAQETQYF. The CDR3 DNA follows: TGTGTCAGCTCACCCGGGACAGCACAAGAGACCCAGTACTTC.

The V and J genes are TRBV12-3 or TRBV12-4 and TRBJ2-5; D might be TRBD2 (6 bases). Trimming cost V 8 bases and J 3 bases, with 10 bases left between them. This CDR3 region has 12 residues. The CDR3 loop is CASRWGEETQYF. The CDR3 nucleotides read TGTGCCAGCCGTTGGGGGGAAGAGACCCAGTACTTC.

This clonotype appeared many times. CDR3 in amino acids: CASSQGAGALYNEQFF. Written as DNA, the CDR3 is TGTGCCAGCAGCCAAGGAGCGGGAGCCCTATACAATGAGCAGTTCTTC. The V and J genes are TRBV4-2 and TRBJ2-1; 8 nucleotides match TRBD2. Germline CDR1 reads LGHNA; CDR2 reads YNFKEQ. The J segment lost 4 bases and the V segment lost 1 base, leaving 6 bases of the junction unmatched. The CDR3 length is 16 residues.

This clonotype has just a few counts. The chain employs TRBV7-2 and TRBJ2-5; 11 nucleotides line up with TRBD2. The CDR3 has 16 amino acids. Germline V CDR1 and CDR2: SGHTA, FQGNSA. V trimming: 5 bases; J trimming: 5 bases; junction bases outside the gene matches: 10. CDR3 protein: CASSRSGRVLPETQYF. The DNA of the CDR3 is TGTGCCAGCAGCCGTAGCGGGAGGGTCCTCCCGGAGACCCAGTACTTC.

The rearrangement links TRBV20-1 to TRBJ2-5; D may be TRBD2 (6 bases). Germline loops: CDR1 DFQATT, CDR2 SNEGSKA (reference sequence). The ends were cut back, 0 bases at V and 4 bases at J, with 15 bases in the middle. CDR3 size: 15 residues. The CDR3 DNA is TGCAGTGCTAGAGATGGTTGGACTATACGAGAGACCCAGTACTTC. This translates into CSARDGWTIRETQYF.

In this sample, this clonotype turned up once. The chain has TRBV10-3 and TRBJ2-4; the match to TRBD2 covers 7 bases. CDR3 length: 14 amino acids. Germline V lookup: CDR1 ENHRY, CDR2 SYGVKD. V dropped 9 bases and J dropped 6; count of bases not matched to a gene: 11. The DNA of the CDR3 is TGTGCCATTTCCCGGGGAGGGCAGGGAAACATTCAGTACTTC. It codes for CAISRGGQGNIQYF.

This clonotype was seen a handful of times. V is TRBV20-1 and J is TRBJ2-3; D unresolved. Per germline, CDR1 DFQATT and CDR2 SNEGSKA (reference sequence). The CDR3 spans 13 residues. V was cut by 3 bases and J by 8 bases, with 15 bases left in between. In DNA form, the CDR3 reads TGCAGTGCTAGTGAAGGACCTTTGAGTACGCAGTATTTT. As protein: CSASEGPLSTQYF.

This chain uses TRBV25-1 with TRBJ2-7; D may be TRBD1 or TRBD2 (5 bases each). Trimming took off 10 bases at V and 3 bases at J, with 16 bases between the two ends. The CDR3 covers 13 residues. CDR1 is MGHDK and CDR2 is SYGVNS in the germline V gene. The CDR3 region has the DNA TGTGCCACCGAGGGACGGTCGTTCTACGAGCAGTACTTC. Its protein product is CATEGRSFYEQYF.

This clonotype was seen many times. The V call is TRBV4-2, the J call TRBJ2-1; 10 bases are shared with TRBD2. The CDR3 totals 18 residues. Germline loops: CDR1 LGHNA, CDR2 YNFKEQ. Trimming removed 1 base from V and 3 bases from J; junction bases left unmatched: 9. DNA for the CDR3: TGTGCCAGCAGCCAAGTCCAAGCGGGAGGGCCGTACTACAATGAGCAGTTCTTC. This gives the protein CASSQVQAGGPYYNEQFF.

This chain links TRBV28 with TRBJ2-1, with D perhaps TRBD2 (6 bases). The CDR3 sequence is 13 residues long. Germline V gene lookup returns CDR1 MDHEN and CDR2 SYDVKM. The CDR3 DNA follows: TGTGGGGCGGGGAAGAGCTCCTACAATGAGCAGTTCTTC. Translating it yields CGAGKSSYNEQFF.

The CDR3 loop reads CSVGQGSYEQYF. CDR3 DNA sequence: TGCAGTGTGGGACAGGGCTCCTACGAGCAGTACTTC. This rearrangement joins TRBV20-1 to TRBJ2-7, with 9 bases lining up with TRBD1. The CDR3 covers 12 residues. The V segment lost 7 bases and the J segment 0 bases; nucleotides outside the gene matches: 1. From germline, CDR1 is DFQATT and CDR2 SNEGSKA (reference sequence).

The V and J genes are TRBV9 and TRBJ2-7, with TRBD2 matching over 7 bases. V lost 0 bases to trimming and J lost 3 bases; unmatched junction nucleotides: 3. The germline CDR1 and CDR2 sequences are SGDLS and YYNGEE. CDR3 length: 14 amino acids. For the CDR3, the DNA is TGTGCCAGCAGCGTAGTGTCTAGCGGCTACGAGCAGTACTTC. Its translation: CASSVVSSGYEQYF. The full variable domain, its missing parts supplied by reference TRBV9 and TRBJ2-7, is DSGVTQTPKHLITATGQRVTLRCSPRSGDLSVYWYQQSLDQGLQFLIQYYNGEERAKGNILERFSAQQFPDLHSELNLSSLELGDSALYFCASSVVSSGYEQYFGPGTRLTVT.

The J gene is TRBJ2-2, the V gene TRBV24-1; D not certain. CDR1 and CDR2 from the germline V gene are KGHDR and SFDVKD. The length of the CDR3 is 15 residues. The V end was cut by 1 base, the J end by 4 bases, with 9 bases between. The CDR3 DNA is TGTGCCACCAGTGATTTCGGAGTAGGCACCGGGGAGCTGTTTTTT. Translated: CATSDFGVGTGELFF.

This clonotype has just a few counts. DNA of the CDR3: TGTGCCAGCAGCCAAGGCAGGGTCTGGGATACGCAGTATTTT. Its protein product is CASSQGRVWDTQYF. This chain links TRBV4-2 with TRBJ2-3; TRBD1 might be the D (5 bases). This CDR3 comprises 14 residues. Germline lookup yields CDR1 LGHNA and CDR2 YNFKEQ. Trimming left V 1 base short and J 6 bases short, with 11 bases between.

There are a few counts of this clonotype. V is TRBV3-1 and J is TRBJ2-1; D is ambiguous. The CDR3 loop spans 12 amino acids. Germline assignment: CDR1 LGHDT and CDR2 YNNKEL (reference sequence). The V gene lost 0 bases and the J gene lost 8 bases, with 5 bases spanning the gap. The CDR3 protein is CASSQDRDEQFF. DNA for the CDR3: TGTGCCAGCAGCCAAGATAGGGATGAGCAGTTCTTC.

The rearrangement uses TRBV12-3 or TRBV12-4 and TRBJ1-5, with D possibly TRBD1 on 5 matching bases. The V end lost 4 bases, the J end lost 2 bases, and 12 bases lay between the germline ends. The CDR3 loop spans 15 amino acids. CDR3 coding DNA: TGTGCCAGCAGTTCCGGGGGGTCGGGCAATCAGCCCCAGCATTTT. Translated: CASSSGGSGNQPQHF.

This chain uses TRBV6-2 or TRBV6-3 with TRBJ2-7; 7 bases map to TRBD2. The CDR3 extends over 16 amino acids. The germline V gene has CDR1 MNHEY and CDR2 SVGEGT. With V trimmed by 6 bases and J by 6 bases, 17 bases remained unmatched. The CDR3 spells CASSTPGGGPFREQYF. The DNA for the CDR3 is TGTGCCAGCAGCACTCCCGGGGGAGGGCCATTTCGCGAGCAGTACTTC.

In its sample, this clonotype was seen once. The V call is TRBV6-5, the J call TRBJ1-2; D gene unclear. Germline V gives CDR1 MNHEY, CDR2 SVGAGI. This CDR3 contains 15 residues. The V gene lost 2 bases and the J gene lost 2 bases, with 12 bases spanning the gap. This chain's CDR3 is CASSYTGVGNYGYTF. In nucleotides, the CDR3 is TGTGCCAGCAGTTACACCGGGGTGGGGAACTATGGCTACACCTTC.

This clonotype was counted a few times. The CDR3 loop is CASSYRNYEQYF. DNA for the CDR3: TGTGCCAGCAGCTATAGGAACTACGAGCAGTACTTC. The rearrangement joins TRBV7-2 to TRBJ2-7; D unclear. The V gene's germline CDR1 is SGHTA and CDR2 FQGNSA. The CDR3 has 12 amino acids. Trimming stripped 4 bases from V and 3 bases from J, with 7 bases between.

Only a few counts were recorded for this clonotype. V gene TRBV10-3 combines with J gene TRBJ2-1; 12 positions match TRBD2. This CDR3 is built from 15 residues. Germline CDR1 reads ENHRY; CDR2 reads SYGVKD. The V gene end was trimmed by 6 bases and the J gene end by 10 bases; junction bases not matched to a gene: 10. In DNA, the CDR3 is TGTGCCATCAGAAACCGACTAGCGGGAGTGGGGGAGCAGTTCTTC. Translation: CAIRNRLAGVGEQFF.

The V gene is TRBV5-1, the J gene TRBJ2-3; TRBD2 might be the D (6 bases). This CDR3 comprises 16 residues. Trimming pared 0 bases from V and 4 bases from J, leaving 15 bases between. From germline, CDR1 is SGHRS and CDR2 YFSETQ. The CDR3 coding sequence is TGCGCCAGCAGCTTGGCCTCCCTAGCGTTCGCAGATACGCAGTATTTT. Translating it yields CASSLASLAFADTQYF. The full variable domain, with the rest looked up from reference TRBV5-1 and TRBJ2-3, is KAGVTQTPRYLIKTRGQQVTLSCSPISGHRSVSWYQQTPGQGLQFLFEYFSETQRNKGNFPGRFSGRQFSNSRSEMNVSTLELGDSALYLCASSLASLAFADTQYFGPGTRLTVL.

This chain uses TRBV18 with TRBJ2-3; D is ambiguous. CDR1 KGHSH and CDR2 LQKENI come from the germline V gene. The CDR3 is 13 residues long. Trimming pared 1 base from V and 6 bases from J, leaving 8 bases between. Here the CDR3 DNA reads TGTGCCAGCTCACCACTTTTTCGGGATACGCAGTATTTT. It translates to CASSPLFRDTQYF.

The sample holds a few counts of this clonotype. The V and J genes are TRBV28 and TRBJ2-3, with 10 bases aligning to TRBD2. Germline CDR1 is MDHEN and CDR2 is SYDVKM. The J segment lost 2 bases and the V segment lost 6 bases, leaving 5 bases of the junction unmatched. The CDR3 is 15 residues long. The CDR3: CASRERGGHTDTQYF. The CDR3 DNA sequence: TGTGCCAGCAGAGAGCGGGGGGGGCACACAGATACGCAGTATTTT.